These T cell receptor beta chains were read from a single sample in a study of T cells in Graves' hyperthyroidism and ophthalmopathy. TCRdb re-called the multiplex PCR reads through MiXCR, storing one row per CDR3 protein. The data contain about 480,000 distinct CDR3 sequences, 13% to 15% of them seen just once; the ten biggest clones take up under 20%. Material: blood. The receptors here all came from a woman aged 18-29 years with Graves' hyperthyroidism. Both conserved end residues are part of each CDR3.

J gene,V gene,CDR3 protein
TRBJ2-3,TRBV30,CAWSGGAIDTQYF
TRBJ2-1,TRBV6-1,CASSEAGTVYNEQFF
TRBJ2-7,TRBV6-1,CASSSNTGTSGYEQYF
TRBJ2-1,TRBV6-2/TRBV6-3,CASTSAGGEQFF
TRBJ2-7,TRBV30,CAWSRSGSEQYF
TRBJ2-7,TRBV7-2,CASSLGGTSFYEQYF
TRBJ1-1,TRBV28,CASRVTGGTEAFF
TRBJ2-5,TRBV29-1,CSAVWEGPSQYF
TRBJ1-2,TRBV7-9,CASSYPDRAYTF
TRBJ1-4,TRBV12-3/TRBV12-4,CASSGRGDQGDEKLFF
TRBJ2-2,TRBV20-1,CSASPGLAGESNTGELFF
TRBJ2-7,TRBV11-2,CASSRILDSGIFYEQYF
TRBJ2-2,TRBV19,CASNIAGGHFTGELFF
TRBJ2-7,TRBV29-1,CSVEAPDKTTYEQYF
TRBJ2-3,TRBV5-1,CASTRTGGTDTQYF
TRBJ1-6,TRBV30,CAWNLSDRDNSPLHF
TRBJ2-3,TRBV12-3/TRBV12-4,CASTLPPLRGTDTQYF
TRBJ1-4,TRBV12-3/TRBV12-4,CASRRNRAPNEKLFF
TRBJ1-1,TRBV19,CASSARWMNTEAFF
TRBJ1-2,TRBV6-1,CASSRQGGDYGYTF
TRBJ2-5,TRBV7-9,CASSLAGDQETQYF
TRBJ2-3,TRBV14,CASSRPIRDRGFPDTQYF
TRBJ2-1,TRBV6-1,CASSPGGASPGMNEQFF
TRBJ1-1,TRBV12-3/TRBV12-4,CASNIEGVNTEAFF
TRBJ2-3,TRBV20-1,CSKNRGPTDTQYF
TRBJ1-1,TRBV12-3/TRBV12-4,CASGTWLGTEAFF
-,TRBV5-1,CASSLDWGHTDTQHF
TRBJ1-2,TRBV12-3/TRBV12-4,CASSLGRGGRGYTF
TRBJ1-1,TRBV11-2,CASSLEANTESFF
TRBJ1-4,TRBV20-1,CSASAGTGERVAVEKLFF
TRBJ2-3,TRBV6-1,CASSATGDTQYF
TRBJ1-2,TRBV7-6,CASSGSRGKVRHYGYTF
TRBJ2-3,TRBV7-8,CASSSHRDRGSTDTQYF
TRBJ2-3,TRBV7-3,CASSFQPAGTDTQYF
TRBJ2-1,TRBV11-1,CASSSESSGIEQFF
TRBJ2-5,TRBV7-3,CASSLMSGGQETQYF
TRBJ2-5,TRBV12-3/TRBV12-4,CASRDRQETQYF
TRBJ1-2,TRBV20-1,CSAHPPDRGLSYGYTF
TRBJ2-1,TRBV30,CAWSVGGLADRQQFF
TRBJ1-2,TRBV20-1,CSATSSGQGRVLNYGYTF